One and the same sample provided the 7 T cell receptor beta chains below, sequenced in a study of CD8+ T cells in alopecia areata. Treatment in this sample: oral pan-JAK inhibitor, 5-10 mg twice daily. The authors extracted RNA and reverse transcribed it into cDNA as the sequencing template. TCRdb's table, derived via immunoSEQ multiplex PCR, lists solely in-frame clones and lacks some. The data show about 90,000 clones, about 40% seen once. The starting material was CD8+ T cells sorted from blood, obtained at week 24, from a patient treated with tofacitinib. The receptors come from a human donor with alopecia areata.

The chain is built from TRBV2 and TRBJ2-1; D is possibly TRBD2 (6 bases). The length of the CDR3 is 15 residues. The germline CDR1 and CDR2 sequences are SNHLY and FYNNEI. V shed 7 bases and J shed 4 bases, with 17 bases lying between them. CDR3 amino acids: CASTYLGTLYNEQFF. The CDR3 nucleotides read TGTGCCAGCACGTATCTCGGGACTTTATACAATGAGCAGTTCTTC.

The chain couples TRBV29-1 to TRBJ2-5; D may be TRBD1 (6 bases). The J call may be wrong; the DNA end is better matched by TRBJ2-7. This CDR3 region has 14 residues. CDR1 and CDR2 (germline): SQVTM, ANQGSEA. The CDR3 is CSVVPGQGVYEQYF. DNA for the CDR3: TGCAGCGTAGTTCCGGGACAAGGGGTCTACGAGCAGTACTTC.

This chain links TRBV13 with TRBJ2-1, with D unresolved. This CDR3 contains 13 residues. CDR1 and CDR2 from the germline V gene are PRHDT and FYEKMQ (reference sequence). The germline V and J ends were trimmed by 0 bases and 10 bases, with 10 bases remaining between them. In DNA, the CDR3 is TGTGCCAGCAGCTTAGGGACACCTCAAGAGCAGTTCTTC. It yields the protein CASSLGTPQEQFF.

As to this clone: Other DNA sequences in this specimen translate into the identical CDR3. This chain joins TRBV27 and TRBJ1-2, with TRBD1 as a possible D gene (6 bases). Germline V gene data show CDR1 as MNHEY and CDR2 as SMNVEV (reference sequence). The CDR3 is 13 amino acids. V was pared by 0 bases and J by 8 bases, with 10 bases between. CDR3 protein: CASSLSSGGGYTF. For the CDR3, the DNA is TGTGCCAGCAGTTTATCGAGCGGGGGCGGCTACACCTTC.

This clone has just a few counts. The sample has other DNA sequences that encode this CDR3 too. This chain uses TRBV27 with TRBJ1-5; D might be TRBD1 (6 bases). Trimming stripped 2 bases from V and 1 base from J, with 6 bases between. The germline gives CDR1 MNHEY, CDR2 SMNVEV (reference sequence). This CDR3 comprises 14 residues. The CDR3 region has the DNA TGTGCCAGCAGTTTAGGACAGAGCAATCAGCCCCAGCATTTT. Its translation is CASSLGQSNQPQHF.

The chain joins TRBV27 to TRBJ2-7; 7 bases fit TRBD1. The CDR3 has 13 amino acids. CDR1 is MNHEY and CDR2 is SMNVEV in the germline V gene (reference sequence). After removal of 5 bases from V and 5 bases from J, the junction contained 6 bases not matched to a gene. In DNA form, the CDR3 reads TGTGCCAGCAGTAACACAGGGGTCCACGAGCAGTACTTC. Protein product: CASSNTGVHEQYF.

This clone was observed a handful of times. The chain joins TRBV19 to TRBJ2-6; D possibly uses TRBD1 or TRBD2 (6 bases each). Per the germline V gene, CDR1 is LNHDA and CDR2 is SQIVND (reference sequence). CDR3 length: 18 amino acids. V was clipped by 5 bases and J by 3 bases, with 20 bases between them. DNA of the CDR3: TGTGCCAGTAGTGAACAGGGAGGAATCTCCCTTGGGGCCAACGTCCTGACTTTC. Its translation: CASSEQGGISLGANVLTF. Variable domain in full (rest from reference TRBV19 and TRBJ2-6): DGGITQSPKYLFRKEGQNVTLSCEQNLNHDAMYWYRQDPGQGLRLIYYSQIVNDFQKGDIAEGYSVSREKKESFPLTVTSAQKNPTAFYLCASSEQGGISLGANVLTFGAGSRLTVL.